This T cell receptor (beta chain) was identified in a study of cytomegalovirus exposure and HLA in healthy donors. The study, taken as a whole, reports: The authors confirmed in vitro that a few CMV-associated chains were specific for CMV antigens.

This clone was seen once. Its antigen is unidentified. This CDR3 has 17 residues. Germline V gene lookup returns CDR1 SSHAT and CDR2 FNYEAQ (reference sequence). The V segment lost 2 bases and the J segment 3 bases; nucleotides outside the gene matches: 7. Sequencing was performed with immunoSEQ multiplex PCR; in TCRdb, only in-frame clones are kept and a portion is missing. Of 150,000 to 200,000 clones in the sample, approximately 81% were seen once. The sequence was collected from a man aged 18-30 years in good health and CMV-seropositive. Sequenced material: PBMCs. J is TRBJ1-3 and V is TRBV7-7, with 10 nucleotides matching TRBD1. CDR3 DNA sequence: TGTGCCAGCAGCTTAATAGGGACAGGGGAGAGTGGAAACACCATATATTTT. Encoded protein: CASSLIGTGESGNTIYF.